A single sample gave rise to the 28 T cell receptor beta chains below, sequenced in a study of cytomegalovirus exposure and HLA in healthy donors. Primers for the PCR totalled 60 Vbeta and 13 Jbeta. Measured with immunoSEQ multiplex PCR; TCRdb has only the in-frame clones, and not every one. The data contain approximately 180,000 clones, 81% of them singletons. Material: PBMCs. All receptors derive from a woman in her late teens or twenties in good health and CMV-seropositive.

This chain uses TRBV18 with TRBJ2-5, with 11 bases matching TRBD1. The germline gives CDR1 KGHSH, CDR2 LQKENI. V shed 6 bases and J 4 bases; nucleotides not matched to a gene: 7. The CDR3 covers 15 residues. The CDR3 DNA is TGTGCCAGCTCCCCCGGGACAGGGGGATCAGAGACCCAGTACTTC. Amino acid sequence: CASSPGTGGSETQYF.

The V call is TRBV4-2, the J call TRBJ1-1; D perhaps matches TRBD1 (6 bases). Germline V gene lookup returns CDR1 LGHNA and CDR2 YNFKEQ. With 0 bases removed from V and 1 base from J, the gap between germline ends came to 9 bases. The CDR3 consists of 15 residues. CDR3 coding DNA: TGTGCCAGCAGCCAAGAACAGGGACAGAACACTGAAGCTTTCTTT. Translating gives CASSQEQGQNTEAFF.

This clone was counted once. This rearrangement joins TRBV12-5 to TRBJ1-2; no definite D call. This CDR3 region has 16 residues. The germline gives CDR1 LGHNT, CDR2 FRNRAP. The V end was cut by 4 bases, the J end by 2 bases, with 17 bases between. The CDR3 loop reads CASGSPSDSGNYGYTF. The CDR3 DNA follows: TGTGCTAGTGGTTCGCCATCGGACTCGGGGAACTATGGCTACACCTTC.

This chain joins TRBV11-3 and TRBJ2-5, with D perhaps TRBD1 (6 bases). Germline V gene sequence: CDR1 SGHNT, CDR2 YENEEA. The CDR3 covers 13 residues. V was cut by 1 base and J by 5 bases, with 8 bases left in between. CDR3 nucleotide sequence: TGTGCCAGCAGCTTAGGTGGACAGGAGACCCAGTACTTC. Its protein is CASSLGGQETQYF.

This rearrangement joins TRBV5-4 to TRBJ1-4; D gene uncertain. V was clipped by 2 bases and J by 5 bases, with 13 bases between them. Germline V gene lookup returns CDR1 SGHNT and CDR2 YYREEE (reference sequence). This CDR3 has 15 residues. CDR3 nucleotide sequence: TGTGCCAGCAGCTTTCTCGATGAGGAGAATGAAAAACTGTTTTTT. Translating it yields CASSFLDEENEKLFF.

The V gene is TRBV27, the J gene TRBJ2-1; 8 bases fit TRBD1. The junction had 3 bases not matched to a gene; V was cut back by 6 bases and J by 2 bases. CDR1 and CDR2 (germline): MNHEY, SMNVEV (reference sequence). The CDR3 is made up of 14 amino acids. This CDR3 reads CASSPDRAYNEQFF. The CDR3 coding sequence is TGTGCCAGCAGCCCGGACAGGGCCTACAATGAGCAGTTCTTC.

For this clone: Other nucleotide sequences from this sample produce the same CDR3. The DNA for the CDR3 is TGTGCCAGCAGCGTAGGAGGGGGCGGCAATCAGCCCCAGCATTTT. This codes for CASSVGGGGNQPQHF. The gene calls are TRBV9 and TRBJ1-5, with TRBD1 identical over 7 bases. The J segment lost 2 bases and the V segment lost 0 bases, leaving 2 bases of the junction unmatched. Germline CDR1 reads SGDLS; CDR2 reads YYNGEE. This CDR3 region has 15 residues.

This clone was observed a handful of times. The CDR3 loop is CASSREGQHVLTF. The CDR3 DNA follows: TGTGCCAGCAGTCGGGAAGGCCAGCACGTCCTGACTTTC. V usage is TRBV2 and J usage is TRBJ2-6; a possible D gene is TRBD2 (5 bases). The length of the CDR3 is 13 residues. V lost 5 bases, J lost 11 bases, and 13 bases lay in between. Germline lookup yields CDR1 SNHLY and CDR2 FYNNEI.

The V and J genes are TRBV28 and TRBJ1-5; 8 bases map to TRBD1. This CDR3 has 13 amino acids. CDR1 and CDR2 (germline): MDHEN, SYDVKM. Trimming took 6 bases from V and 5 from J; bases not matched to a gene: 3. Written as DNA, the CDR3 is TGTGCCAGCAGCCTGGACAGGGATCAGCCCCAGCATTTT. Amino acid sequence: CASSLDRDQPQHF.

The chain combines TRBV2 with TRBJ1-1; possible D gene TRBD1, 5 bases. The CDR3 has 14 amino acids. The germline gives CDR1 SNHLY, CDR2 FYNNEI. With 0 bases removed from V and 10 bases from J, the gap between germline ends came to 15 bases. The CDR3 here is CASSEALRGGIAFF. CDR3 nucleotides: TGTGCCAGCAGTGAAGCGCTTCGGGGGGGAATAGCTTTCTTT.

The rearrangement uses TRBV18 and TRBJ1-2, with D possibly matching TRBD1 (5 bases). V lost 5 bases to trimming and J lost 0 bases, with 16 bases between them. There are 16 residues in the CDR3. Germline CDR1 is KGHSH and CDR2 is LQKENI. In nucleotides, the CDR3 is TGTGCCAGCTCAACAAGAGTGACAGAACCTAACTATGGCTACACCTTC. It specifies CASSTRVTEPNYGYTF.

This rearrangement joins TRBV27 to TRBJ2-7, with TRBD1 as a possible D gene (5 bases). Germline V gene sequence: CDR1 MNHEY, CDR2 SMNVEV (reference sequence). Deletions cut 6 bases from V and 6 bases from J, with 12 bases between. This CDR3 has 12 amino acids. This CDR3 reads CASRAGLTEQYF. In nucleotides, the CDR3 is TGTGCCAGCAGGGCAGGGCTCACCGAGCAGTACTTC.

The rearrangement uses TRBV7-3 and TRBJ2-3; 7 nucleotides agree with TRBD1. CDR3 length: 14 residues. CDR1 and CDR2 (germline): SGHTA, FQGTGA. With V trimmed by 5 bases and J by 4 bases, 6 bases remained unmatched. In nucleotides, the CDR3 is TGTGCCAGCAGCCCTGGGACAGCCTCAGATACGCAGTATTTT. Translation gives CASSPGTASDTQYF.

The chain employs TRBV5-1 and TRBJ1-6; perhaps TRBD1 as D (5 bases). Germline-derived CDR1 and CDR2 are SGHRS and YFSETQ. CDR3 size: 14 residues. V was shortened by 6 bases and J by 7 bases, with 14 bases between the two germline ends. In DNA form, the CDR3 reads TGCGCCAGCACCGTGACTGGGGGGAATTCACCCCTCCACTTT. Translation: CASTVTGGNSPLHF.

The chain uses TRBV2 and TRBJ2-7; TRBD1 matches at 8 bases. V lost 6 bases, J lost 2 bases, and 6 bases stayed unmatched. This CDR3 comprises 14 residues. Germline values: CDR1 SNHLY, CDR2 FYNNEI. For the CDR3, the DNA is TGTGCCAGCAGGGCCGGGACAGGTCCCTACGAGCAGTACTTC. Its protein is CASRAGTGPYEQYF. The variable domain in full, with the rest retrieved from reference TRBV2 and TRBJ2-7, is EPEVTQTPSHQVTQMGQEVILRCVPISNHLYFYWYRQILGQKVEFLVSFYNNEISEKSEIFDDQFSVERPDGSNFTLKIRSTKLEDSAMYFCASRAGTGPYEQYFGPGTRLTVT.

This rearrangement joins TRBV9 to TRBJ1-3; D gene unclear. Germline CDR1 and CDR2: SGDLS and YYNGEE. CDR3 length equals 15 residues. V lost 2 bases to trimming and J lost 0 bases, with 9 bases between them. The CDR3 nucleotides are TGTGCCAGCAGCGTTCCTCCGAGCTCTGGAAACACCATATATTTT. Protein product: CASSVPPSSGNTIYF.

The chain recombines TRBV2 with TRBJ2-1; 11 bases agree with TRBD1. CDR1 and CDR2 (germline): SNHLY, FYNNEI. This CDR3 is 15 amino acids long. The V gene end was trimmed by 4 bases and the J gene end by 4 bases; junction bases not matched to a gene: 3. The CDR3 spells CASSGDRGRYNEQFF. The CDR3 coding sequence is TGTGCCAGCAGTGGGGACAGGGGGAGATACAATGAGCAGTTCTTC.

The chain employs TRBV28 and TRBJ1-1, with 8 bases matching TRBD1. The germline gives CDR1 MDHEN, CDR2 SYDVKM. This CDR3 comprises 16 residues. With 5 bases clipped from V and 10 bases from J, the junction kept 18 bases outside the gene matches. The CDR3 protein is CASSTYRGSSGILAFF. CDR3 DNA sequence: TGTGCCAGCAGTACCTACAGGGGGTCGAGCGGGATCCTAGCTTTCTTT.

The gene calls are TRBV11-3 and TRBJ2-3, with D unresolved. The V end was cut by 5 bases, the J end by 6 bases, with 15 bases between. Germline V CDR1 and CDR2: SGHNT, YENEEA. The CDR3 is 14 amino acids. CDR3 sequence reads: CASSPRSSPDTQYF. Here the CDR3 DNA reads TGTGCCAGCAGCCCCCGGAGCAGCCCCGATACGCAGTATTTT.

V gene TRBV7-2 combines with J gene TRBJ1-1; D is undetermined. The V gene lost 2 bases and the J gene lost 4 bases, with 5 bases spanning the gap. The CDR3 totals 12 residues. In germline, CDR1 is SGHTA, CDR2 FQGNSA. CDR3 DNA: TGTGCCAGCAGCTTATTGGCCACTGAAGCTTTCTTT. Protein product: CASSLLATEAFF.

This chain uses TRBV27 with TRBJ1-6; 9 bases are a match to TRBD1. From germline, CDR1 is MNHEY and CDR2 SMNVEV (reference sequence). The CDR3 is 17 amino acids. V shed 5 bases and J 7 bases; nucleotides not matched to a gene: 12. The CDR3: CASSTRETDRGNSPLHF. CDR3 bases: TGTGCCAGCAGTACCAGAGAGACCGACAGGGGGAATTCACCCCTCCACTTT.

The chain employs TRBV5-4 and TRBJ1-2; no clear D. Germline V gives CDR1 SGHNT, CDR2 YYREEE (reference sequence). The CDR3 length is 14 residues. V was pared by 5 bases and J by 3 bases, with 14 bases between. CDR3 sequence: CASRALGRDYGYTF. The CDR3, as DNA: TGTGCCAGCAGGGCACTAGGGAGGGACTATGGCTACACCTTC.

This clone has just one count. The gene calls are TRBV14 and TRBJ1-2; TRBD1 matches 8 bases. J gave up 11 bases and V 1 base, and 9 bases lay outside the gene matches. Germline V CDR1 and CDR2: SGHDN, FVKESK. This CDR3 has 14 amino acids. Here the CDR3 reads CASSQAQGAMRYTF. CDR3 coding DNA: TGTGCCAGCAGCCAAGCCCAGGGGGCAATGAGGTACACCTTC.

The gene calls are TRBV6-5 and TRBJ1-5; no clear D gene. CDR3 size: 15 residues. Between the trimmed V and J ends, which lost 2 bases and 2 bases, there was a span of 10 bases. CDR1 MNHEY and CDR2 SVGAGI come from the germline V gene. The CDR3 region is CASSYRGYGNQPQHF. The DNA of the CDR3 is TGTGCCAGCAGTTACCGCGGGTACGGCAATCAGCCCCAGCATTTT.

This clone occurred a few times. The genes are TRBV29-1 and TRBJ1-1; D perhaps matches TRBD1 (5 bases). Germline CDR1 reads SQVTM; CDR2 reads ANQGSEA. Deletions cut 5 bases from V and 0 bases from J, with 7 bases between. The CDR3 contains 12 residues. CDR3 loop: CSVKGMNTEAFF. The DNA of the CDR3 is TGCAGCGTTAAGGGGATGAACACTGAAGCTTTCTTT. The variable domain in full, completed from reference TRBV29-1 and TRBJ1-1, reads SAVISQKPSRDICQRGTSLTIQCQVDSQVTMMFWYRQQPGQSLTLIATANQGSEATYESGFVIDKFPISRPNLTFSTLTVSNMSPEDSSIYLCSVKGMNTEAFFGQGTRLTVV.

V is TRBV5-6 and J is TRBJ2-7, with TRBD2 matching 7 bases. This CDR3 is built from 13 residues. In germline, CDR1 is SGHDT, CDR2 YYEEEE. V trimming: 0 bases; J trimming: 4 bases; junction bases outside the gene matches: 1. CDR3 protein: CASSLGGGYEQYF. CDR3 nucleotides: TGTGCCAGCAGCTTGGGGGGGGGATACGAGCAGTACTTC. Drawing the rest from reference TRBV5-6 and TRBJ2-7, the complete variable domain is DAGVTQSPTHLIKTRGQQVTLRCSPKSGHDTVSWYQQALGQGPQFIFQYYEEEERQRGNFPDRFSGHQFPNYSSELNVNALLLGDSALYLCASSLGGGYEQYFGPGTRLTVT.

The J gene is TRBJ1-6, the V gene TRBV19; possible D gene TRBD1, 5 bases. CDR3 length: 14 amino acids. V was trimmed by 3 bases and J by 10 bases, leaving 13 bases between them. Germline-derived CDR1 and CDR2 are LNHDA and SQIVND (reference sequence). CDR3 sequence: CASSIRQGSSPLHF. CDR3 bases: TGTGCCAGTAGTATTCGGCAGGGAAGCTCACCCCTCCACTTT.

The V call is TRBV27, the J call TRBJ2-5; possible D gene TRBD2, 5 bases. The CDR3 runs 16 residues. Germline assignment: CDR1 MNHEY and CDR2 SMNVEV (reference sequence). Trimming removed 1 base from V and 3 bases from J, with 15 bases in between. In DNA form, the CDR3 reads TGTGCCAGCAGTTTATATCTCGGAGCGGAGGAAGAGACCCAGTACTTC. This codes for CASSLYLGAEEETQYF.